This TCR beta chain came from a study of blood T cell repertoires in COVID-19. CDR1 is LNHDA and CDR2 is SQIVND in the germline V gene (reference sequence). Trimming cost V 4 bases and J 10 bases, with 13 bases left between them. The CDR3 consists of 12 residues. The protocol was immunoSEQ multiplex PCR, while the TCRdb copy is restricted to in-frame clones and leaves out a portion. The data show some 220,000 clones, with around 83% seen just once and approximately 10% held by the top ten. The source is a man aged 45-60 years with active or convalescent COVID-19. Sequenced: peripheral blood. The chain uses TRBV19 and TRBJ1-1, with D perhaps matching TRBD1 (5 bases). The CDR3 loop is CASSTGRAAAFF. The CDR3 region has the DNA TGTGCCAGTAGTACAGGGAGGGCCGCAGCTTTCTTT.